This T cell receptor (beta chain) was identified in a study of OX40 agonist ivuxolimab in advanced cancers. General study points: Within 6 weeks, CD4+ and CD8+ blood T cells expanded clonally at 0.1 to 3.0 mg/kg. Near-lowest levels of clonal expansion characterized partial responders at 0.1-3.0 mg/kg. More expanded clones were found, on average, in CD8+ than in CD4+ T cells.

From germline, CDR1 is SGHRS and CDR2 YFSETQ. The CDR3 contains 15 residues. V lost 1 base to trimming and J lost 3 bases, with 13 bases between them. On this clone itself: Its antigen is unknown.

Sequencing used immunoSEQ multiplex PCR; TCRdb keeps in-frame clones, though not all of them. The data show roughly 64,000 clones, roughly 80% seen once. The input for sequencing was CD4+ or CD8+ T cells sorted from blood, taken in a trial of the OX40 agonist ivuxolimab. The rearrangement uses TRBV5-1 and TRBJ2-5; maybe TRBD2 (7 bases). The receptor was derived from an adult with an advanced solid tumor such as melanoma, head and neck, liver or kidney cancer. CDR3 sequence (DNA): TGCGCCAGCAGCTTGAGGGGGGGTTTTGAAGAGACCCAGTACTTC. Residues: CASSLRGGFEETQYF.